This T cell receptor (beta chain) is drawn from a study of blood T cell repertoires in COVID-19. Across the study: COVID-19 samples collected from the United States, Italy and Spain covered acute and convalescent phases. PBMCs, B-cell-depleted T cells, or T cells were the source of the cDNA or gDNA that made up the material.

Between the trimmed V and J ends, which lost 5 bases and 8 bases, there was a span of 13 bases. CDR3 size: 13 residues. Looked up from germline, CDR1 is SGHTA and CDR2 is FQGNSA. As originally analysed: Reference gene primer amplification yielded estimated nucleated cell counts. Sequenced by immunoSEQ multiplex PCR; TCRdb stores in-frame clones only, minus some. From that table come the V and J calls and clone size; the DNA was used to work out D and trimming. The sample includes more than 250,000 clones, 75% to 90% seen only once; the top ten take about 2.2%. The sample taken for sequencing was peripheral blood. J is TRBJ2-1 and V is TRBV7-2; D remains unclear. This clonotype was obtained from a woman in her thirties who had recovered from COVID-19. For the CDR3, the DNA is TGTGCCAGCAGCCCTAGAGCCTGGGATGAGCAGTTCTTC. Translation: CASSPRAWDEQFF.